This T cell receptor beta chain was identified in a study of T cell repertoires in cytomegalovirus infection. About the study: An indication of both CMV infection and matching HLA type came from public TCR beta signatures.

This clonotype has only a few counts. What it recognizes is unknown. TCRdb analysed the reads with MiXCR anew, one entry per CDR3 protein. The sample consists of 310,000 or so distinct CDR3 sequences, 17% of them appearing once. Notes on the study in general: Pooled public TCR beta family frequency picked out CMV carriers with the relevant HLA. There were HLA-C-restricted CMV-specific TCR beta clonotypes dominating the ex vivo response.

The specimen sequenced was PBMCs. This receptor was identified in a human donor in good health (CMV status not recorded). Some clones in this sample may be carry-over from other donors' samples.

CDR3 sequence (DNA): TGTGCCAGCGGGTGGGGGGGTAATGAGCAGTTCTTC. Protein sequence: CASGWGGNEQFF. The chain joins TRBV6-2 or TRBV6-3 to TRBJ2-1; 7 bases line up with TRBD2. The CDR3 runs 12 residues. V shed 8 bases, J shed 7 bases, and the junction held 5 bases outside the gene matches. Germline V gene sequence: CDR1 MNHEY, CDR2 SVGEGT.